This passage covers 26 T cell receptor beta chains from one sample sequenced in a study of T cells in Graves' hyperthyroidism and ophthalmopathy. Amplification yielded TCR beta CDR3 regions, with RNA transcripts as the source. The HTBI set primed first-round TCR CDR3 RT-PCR. TCRdb re-called the multiplex PCR reads through MiXCR, storing one row per CDR3 protein. The sample comprises under 400,000 distinct CDR3 sequences, 13% of which are singletons, and around 9.2% rests with the top ten. Source material: blood. The receptors derive from a woman aged 18-30 years with Graves' hyperthyroidism.

This clonotype was seen at least ten times. The chain is built from TRBV6-1 and TRBJ1-6; D possibly corresponds to TRBD1 (6 bases). Germline CDR1 and CDR2: MNHNS and SASEGT. V was clipped by 8 bases and J by 7 bases, with 18 bases between them. CDR3 length: 15 residues. CDR3 nucleotide sequence: TGTGCCAGCTTCTCACCCGGCAGGGGCAATTCACCCCTCCACTTT. The encoded protein is CASFSPGRGNSPLHF.

This clonotype showed up many times. This chain links TRBV9 with TRBJ2-3; D call uncertain. The CDR3 runs 13 residues. Germline CDR1 and CDR2: SGDLS and YYNGEE. V was clipped by 0 bases and J by 2 bases, with 4 bases between them. CDR3 in amino acids: CASSVGHTDTQYF. The CDR3 coding sequence is TGTGCCAGCAGCGTAGGACACACAGATACGCAGTATTTT.

This clonotype was counted many times. The chain has TRBV28 and TRBJ1-1, with D possibly TRBD1 on 5 matching bases. CDR3 length: 13 amino acids. Per the germline V gene, CDR1 is MDHEN and CDR2 is SYDVKM. Trimming cost V 2 bases and J 7 bases, with 11 bases left between them. CDR3 region: CASSLRGFGEAFF. CDR3 DNA: TGTGCCAGCAGTTTACGGGGGTTCGGTGAAGCTTTCTTT.

Turning to this clonotype: This may come from a read error, since a much larger clone is one base off. The V and J genes are TRBV2 and TRBJ2-1, with a weak D call TRBD2 (6 bases). The CDR3 is 15 amino acids. The germline gives CDR1 SNHLY, CDR2 FYNNEI. V was pared by 5 bases and J by 8 bases, with 19 bases between. CDR3 region: CASSFNRDFTDEQFF. The CDR3 coding sequence is TGTGCCAGCAGTTTTAACCGGGACTTTACCGATGAGCAGTTCTTC.

This chain connects TRBV6-2 or TRBV6-3 to TRBJ1-5; a possible D gene is TRBD1 (6 bases). V was shortened by 10 bases and J by 0 bases, with 19 bases between the two germline ends. The CDR3 is made up of 16 amino acids. In germline, CDR1 is MNHEY, CDR2 SVGEGT. The CDR3 spells CATKGDTPYSNQPQHF. Here the CDR3 DNA reads TGTGCCACCAAGGGGGACACCCCTTATAGCAATCAGCCCCAGCATTTT.

In this sample, this clonotype turned up many times. The chain has TRBV12-3 or TRBV12-4 and TRBJ2-5; 7 bases are a match to TRBD1. This CDR3 comprises 14 residues. The trim removed 6 bases at V and 4 bases at J, leaving 8 bases unmatched. The CDR3 here is CASSLETGLETQYF. CDR3 nucleotides: TGTGCCAGCAGCCTTGAGACAGGGTTAGAGACCCAGTACTTC.

This clonotype has at least ten counts. V gene TRBV7-2 combines with J gene TRBJ2-1; 7 bases align to TRBD2. The CDR3 is made up of 14 amino acids. Germline V gene sequence: CDR1 SGHTA, CDR2 FQGNSA. Trimming at V came to 0 bases and at J to 8 bases, leaving 4 bases not matched to a gene. CDR3 nucleotides: TGTGCCAGCAGCTTAGCGGGAGGGCCGGATGAGCAGTTCTTC. Its protein is CASSLAGGPDEQFF. The full variable domain, rest sourced from reference TRBV7-2 and TRBJ2-1, is GAGVSQSPSNKVTEKGKDVELRCDPISGHTALYWYRQSLGQGLEFLIYFQGNSAPDKSGLPSDRFSAERTGGSVSTLTIQRTQQEDSAVYLCASSLAGGPDEQFFGPGTRLTVL.

This clonotype has ten or more counts. The J gene is TRBJ1-4, the V gene TRBV28; no reliable D call. CDR3 length: 14 amino acids. Germline CDR1 MDHEN, CDR2 SYDVKM. V gave up 6 bases and J gave up 7 bases, with 15 bases separating them. CDR3 loop: CASSPPQGGEKLFF. The CDR3 nucleotides are TGTGCCAGCAGCCCTCCCCAAGGCGGTGAAAAACTGTTTTTT.

The chain has TRBV5-1 and TRBJ1-6, with TRBD1 matching 8 bases. Germline V gives CDR1 SGHRS, CDR2 YFSETQ. The CDR3 is made up of 14 amino acids. V shed 4 bases, J shed 8 bases, and the junction held 5 bases outside the gene matches. This CDR3 is CASSPTGGDSPLHF. The CDR3 nucleotides read TGCGCCAGCAGCCCTACAGGGGGAGATTCACCCCTCCACTTT.

This clonotype was counted at least ten times. The chain employs TRBV6-2 or TRBV6-3 and TRBJ1-2, with 7 bases that match TRBD1. Germline V gives CDR1 MNHEY, CDR2 SVGEGT. The CDR3 totals 15 residues. J lost 4 bases, V lost 6 bases, and 11 bases had no gene match. Here the CDR3 reads CASSSATGYGYGYTF. The CDR3 coding sequence is TGTGCCAGCAGCTCCGCGACAGGGTATGGCTATGGCTACACCTTC.

In its sample, this clonotype was seen a few times. The CDR3: CATSREGRGGSPLHF. CDR3 coding DNA: TGTGCCACCAGCAGAGAGGGGAGGGGCGGTTCACCCCTCCACTTT. This chain uses TRBV15 with TRBJ1-6; TRBD1 is a possible D gene (5 bases). The V and J ends lost 0 bases and 9 bases respectively, with 12 bases between them. The germline CDR1 and CDR2 sequences are LNHNV and YYDKDF (reference sequence). The CDR3 totals 15 residues.

This clonotype was detected ten times or more. The chain carries TRBV7-9 and TRBJ2-2; 8 nucleotides align to TRBD1. Germline V lookup: CDR1 SEHNR, CDR2 FQNEAQ (reference sequence). There are 16 residues in the CDR3. Trimming removed 2 bases from V and 0 bases from J; junction bases left unmatched: 2. Here the CDR3 reads CASSLRTGSNTGELFF. The DNA of the CDR3 is TGTGCCAGCAGCTTAAGGACAGGGTCGAACACCGGGGAGCTGTTTTTT.

This clonotype was recorded at least ten times. This chain joins TRBV9 and TRBJ2-1, with TRBD2 matching 7 bases. This CDR3 contains 15 residues. Germline CDR1 reads SGDLS; CDR2 reads YYNGEE. V shed 0 bases and J 5 bases; nucleotides not matched to a gene: 5. The CDR3 DNA reads TGTGCCAGCAGCGTAGATCTAGCGGCCCACAATGAGCAGTTCTTC. Protein product: CASSVDLAAHNEQFF.

Turning to this clonotype: A read error may explain this, as a much larger clone is one base away. The chain links TRBV30 to TRBJ1-1; D is possibly TRBD1 (5 bases). There are 13 residues in the CDR3. Germline V gene lookup returns CDR1 GTSNPN and CDR2 SVGIG (reference sequence). The CDR3 DNA sequence: TGTGCCTGGAGTCCTCGGGGGAACACTAAAGCTTTCTTT. It is translated as CAWSPRGNTKAFF.

This chain connects TRBV11-1 to TRBJ2-2; no definite D call. Deletions cut 4 bases from V and 0 bases from J, with 27 bases between. Germline V gene data show CDR1 as SGHAT and CDR2 as FQDESV (reference sequence). This CDR3 is built from 21 residues. The CDR3 nucleotides read TGTGCCAGCAGCTCCCCCCGAGGTGTCAGCAAGAACTTTTCGAACACCGGGGAGCTGTTTTTT. It specifies CASSSPRGVSKNFSNTGELFF. The whole variable domain, filled in from reference TRBV11-1 and TRBJ2-2, reads EAEVAQSPRYKITEKSQAVAFWCDPISGHATLYWYRQILGQGPELLVQFQDESVVDDSQLPKDRFSAERLKGVDSTLKIQPAELGDSAMYLCASSSPRGVSKNFSNTGELFFGEGSRLTVL.

The sample holds many counts of this clonotype. In nucleotides, the CDR3 is TGTGCCAGCAGCCTGGGACAGGGGTGGAACACTGAAGCTTTCTTT. Translating it yields CASSLGQGWNTEAFF. The V and J genes are TRBV28 and TRBJ1-1; TRBD1 matches 10 bases. The CDR3 extends over 15 amino acids. CDR1 and CDR2 (germline): MDHEN, SYDVKM. V lost 6 bases to trimming and J lost 1 base; unmatched junction nucleotides: 5.

This clonotype was seen many times. V and J are TRBV28 and TRBJ2-1; no reliable D call. Trimming took 4 bases from V and 3 from J, leaving 7 bases between them. CDR3 size: 13 residues. Germline-derived CDR1 and CDR2 are MDHEN and SYDVKM. CDR3 bases: TGTGCCAGCAGTTGGCAGGACTACAATGAGCAGTTCTTC. It specifies CASSWQDYNEQFF.

In its sample, this clonotype was seen many times. The V and J genes are TRBV20-1 and TRBJ1-5, with a possible D match to TRBD1 (5 bases). Germline values: CDR1 DFQATT, CDR2 SNEGSKA (reference sequence). V lost 3 bases, J lost 7 bases, and 10 bases lay in between. The CDR3 is made up of 12 amino acids. CDR3 in amino acids: CSARVGGQPQHF. The CDR3 bases are TGCAGTGCTAGGGTGGGGGGACAGCCCCAGCATTTT.

The V gene is TRBV19, the J gene TRBJ1-1; 8 bases line up with TRBD1. The CDR3 is 15 amino acids. The J segment lost 0 bases and the V segment lost 8 bases, leaving 8 bases of the junction unmatched. Germline V lookup: CDR1 LNHDA, CDR2 SQIVND (reference sequence). The CDR3, as DNA: TGTGCCAGTTCCCTTGGGGACAGGATGAACACTGAAGCTTTCTTT. Translating gives CASSLGDRMNTEAFF.

The sample holds many counts of this clonotype. The J gene is TRBJ1-1, the V gene TRBV3-1, with D hard to call. The V end was cut by 2 bases, the J end by 1 base, with 11 bases between. The CDR3 totals 15 residues. CDR1 is LGHDT and CDR2 is YNNKEL in the germline V gene (reference sequence). The chain's CDR3 is CASSQTAGENTEAFF. In DNA, the CDR3 is TGTGCCAGCAGCCAAACGGCAGGAGAGAACACTGAAGCTTTCTTT.

Worth noting for this clonotype: This may be a read error, as it is one base from a much larger clone. V is TRBV20-1 and J is TRBJ1-1, with D perhaps matching TRBD1 (5 bases). The CDR3 consists of 12 residues. The V gene lost 5 bases and the J gene lost 7 bases, with 14 bases spanning the gap. Germline V gives CDR1 DFQATT, CDR2 SNEGSKA (reference sequence). This chain's CDR3 is CSAASPTGEAFF. The CDR3 DNA reads TGCAGTGCTGCTTCCCCAACAGGTGAAGCTTTCTTT.

At least ten counts were recorded for this clonotype. The V and J genes are TRBV7-8 and TRBJ2-5; 9 bases are a match to TRBD1. Germline values: CDR1 SGHVS, CDR2 FQNEAQ. V trimming: 5 bases; J trimming: 5 bases; junction bases outside the gene matches: 3. The length of the CDR3 is 13 residues. The CDR3 spells CASSTQGAETQYF. DNA for the CDR3: TGTGCCAGCAGCACACAGGGGGCCGAGACCCAGTACTTC.

This clonotype was detected many times. This chain uses TRBV24-1 with TRBJ2-7, with a weak D call TRBD1 (6 bases). The CDR3 covers 14 residues. CDR1 and CDR2 from the germline V gene are KGHDR and SFDVKD. V was pared by 2 bases and J by 5 bases, with 12 bases between. The CDR3 bases are TGTGCCACCAGTGATTCGAACAGGGTGGACGAGCAGTACTTC. Its translation: CATSDSNRVDEQYF.

In this sample, this clonotype turned up a few times. The rearrangement joins TRBV5-6 to TRBJ1-1; 7 positions match TRBD1. CDR3 length: 14 amino acids. The J segment lost 5 bases and the V segment lost 1 base, leaving 5 bases of the junction unmatched. CDR1 is SGHDT and CDR2 is YYEEEE in the germline V gene. DNA for the CDR3: TGTGCCAGCAGCTTGAAGGGGGCAGGGACTGAAGCTTTCTTT. This translates into CASSLKGAGTEAFF.

This clonotype was observed many times. This chain connects TRBV20-1 to TRBJ2-3; unclear D gene. The CDR3 has 15 amino acids. The germline CDR1 and CDR2 sequences are DFQATT and SNEGSKA (reference sequence). V was shortened by 4 bases and J by 1 base, with 15 bases between the two germline ends. The CDR3 protein is CSAIRRLGGTDTQYF. The DNA for the CDR3 is TGCAGTGCTATCCGCCGATTAGGAGGCACAGATACGCAGTATTTT.

This clonotype was picked up a small number of times. This sequence joins TRBV4-1 and TRBJ1-4; TRBD1 agrees at 8 bases. The CDR3 sequence is 18 residues long. V shed 0 bases and J 1 base; nucleotides not matched to a gene: 7. Germline CDR1 reads MGHRA; CDR2 reads YSYEKL. CDR3 amino acids: CASSQDRGLQRTNEKLFF. CDR3 in DNA: TGCGCCAGCAGCCAAGACAGGGGGCTGCAACGAACTAATGAAAAACTGTTTTTT.